The T cell receptor (beta chain) under discussion was sequenced for a study of Ad26.COV2.S vaccination and SARS-CoV-2 variants. Clones were read by immunoSEQ multiplex PCR, and TCRdb kept only the in-frame ones, dropping some. Of over 100,000 clones in the sample, over 60% were seen once. Whole-study findings and limits: Vaccine recipients surpassed placebo recipients in spike-specific TCR breadth. Breadth of non-spike TCRs did not differ between vaccinees and placebo recipients.

The trim removed 4 bases at V and 4 bases at J, leaving 5 bases unmatched. The CDR3 covers 14 residues. CDR1 and CDR2 (germline): SGHDT, YYEEEE. This clone was recorded once. Its antigen is currently unknown. The source of this sequence is a human donor who had recovered from COVID-19. The sequencing used peripheral blood, collected after recovery from COVID-19. The rearrangement joins TRBV5-6 to TRBJ1-5, with 7 bases fitting TRBD1. CDR3 nucleotides: TGTGCCAGCAGCCAGGGACAGAGGAATCAGCCCCAGCATTTT. Its protein is CASSQGQRNQPQHF.